The rows below give T cell receptor beta chains drawn from one sample of a study of T cell repertoires in cytomegalovirus infection. Antigens of these TCRs are unknown. TCRdb reprocessed the reads via MiXCR and lists one record per CDR3 protein. In the table there are about 110,000 distinct CDR3 sequences, around 29% of which are singletons. This specimen was CD8+ T cells from cultured PBMCs, taken from culture after CMV antigen stimulation. The receptors stem from a human donor in good health (CMV status not recorded). Some clones in this sample may be carry-over from other donors' samples. Each CDR3 is given with its conserved first and last residue. The D gene is left open where the match is weak. The size field is filled for only some rows; it gives once, few, many or a size class.

D: NA
V: TRBV4-3
size: NA
J: TRBJ2-7
CDR3: CASSWKKGSYEQYF
DNA: TGCGCCAGCAGCTGGAAGAAGGGTTCCTACGAGCAGTACTTC

D: NA
V: TRBV5-3
size: NA
J: TRBJ2-4
CDR3: CASSWRDTGFQYF
DNA: TGTGCCAGCAGCTGGCGGGACACGGGCTTTCAGTACTTC

D: TRBD2
V: TRBV2
size: NA
J: TRBJ2-7
CDR3: CASSGHSGGAEEQYF
DNA: TGTGCCAGCAGTGGCCATAGCGGGGGGGCGGAAGAGCAGTACTTC

D: NA
V: TRBV3-1
size: NA
J: TRBJ2-5
CDR3: CASSQSRAYQETQYF
DNA: TGTGCCAGCAGCCAGTCTCGGGCCTACCAAGAGACCCAGTACTTC

D: NA
V: TRBV7-2
size: NA
J: TRBJ2-1
CDR3: CASQALGNNEQFF
DNA: TGTGCCAGCCAGGCTCTTGGGAACAATGAGCAGTTCTTC

D: TRBD1
V: TRBV2
size: many
J: TRBJ2-2
CDR3: CASCFILGTGDSNTGELFF
DNA: TGTGCCAGCTGTTTTATCCTTGGGACAGGGGATTCGAACACCGGGGAGCTGTTTTTT

D: NA
V: TRBV6-1
size: NA
J: TRBJ1-6
CDR3: CASSEGRGRNSPLHF
DNA: TGTGCCAGCAGTGAGGGTCGGGGTCGTAATTCACCCCTCCACTTT

D: NA
V: TRBV7-8
size: many
J: TRBJ2-6
CDR3: CASSLVEGMRGANVLTF
DNA: TGTGCCAGCAGCTTAGTAGAGGGAATGAGGGGGGCCAACGTCCTGACTTTC

D: TRBD2
V: TRBV3-1
size: NA
J: TRBJ2-5
CDR3: CASSPGGGGVQETQYF
DNA: TGTGCCAGCAGCCCTGGGGGGGGGGGAGTCCAGGAGACCCAGTACTTC

D: NA
V: TRBV5-4
size: NA
J: TRBJ2-2
CDR3: CASRKGHSGTNTGELFF
DNA: TGTGCCAGCAGAAAGGGACACTCTGGAACGAACACCGGGGAGCTGTTTTTT

D: TRBD1
V: TRBV2
size: once
J: TRBJ2-2
CDR3: CASLDRGFTGELFF
DNA: TGTGCCAGCTTGGACAGGGGATTCACCGGGGAGCTGTTTTTT

D: NA
V: TRBV19
size: NA
J: TRBJ1-1
CDR3: CASSIFGGEAFF
DNA: TGTGCCAGTAGTATATTCGGTGGTGAAGCTTTCTTT

D: NA
V: TRBV14
size: few
J: TRBJ1-1
CDR3: CASSQDQGGPNTEAFF
DNA: TGTGCCAGCAGCCAAGATCAAGGGGGGCCTAACACTGAAGCTTTCTTT

D: NA
V: TRBV12-3/TRBV12-4
size: few
J: TRBJ1-6
CDR3: CASSSTMGSTLHF
DNA: TGTGCCAGCAGCTCTACCATGGGTTCGACCCTCCACTTT

D: NA
V: TRBV2
size: many
J: TRBJ2-3
CDR3: CASSVAGTDTQYF
DNA: TGTGCCAGCAGTGTAGCCGGGACAGATACGCAGTATTTT

D: NA
V: TRBV12-3/TRBV12-4
size: few
J: TRBJ1-5
CDR3: CASMAGLNQPQHF
DNA: TGTGCCAGCATGGCAGGTCTCAATCAGCCCCAGCATTTT

D: NA
V: TRBV27
size: NA
J: TRBJ2-6
CDR3: CASSPRRGSSGANVLTF
DNA: TGTGCCAGCAGCCCCCGGAGGGGGTCCTCTGGGGCCAACGTCCTGACTTTC

D: TRBD1
V: TRBV28
size: few
J: TRBJ1-1
CDR3: CASSSEPPGGPNTEAFF
DNA: TGTGCCAGCAGTTCCGAACCCCCAGGGGGCCCGAACACTGAAGCTTTCTTT

D: TRBD1
V: TRBV7-2
size: many
J: TRBJ1-2
CDR3: CASAPGQSYGYTF
DNA: TGTGCCAGCGCCCCGGGACAGAGCTATGGCTACACCTTC

D: NA
V: TRBV12-3/TRBV12-4
size: NA
J: TRBJ2-1
CDR3: CASTQRQSSYNEQFF
DNA: TGTGCCAGCACGCAGAGACAGAGCTCCTACAATGAGCAGTTCTTC

D: NA
V: TRBV2
size: NA
J: TRBJ2-5
CDR3: CASSPWPGRAQYF
DNA: TGTGCCAGCAGTCCCTGGCCAGGGCGGGCCCAGTACTTC

D: TRBD1
V: TRBV5-1
size: NA
J: TRBJ1-2
CDR3: CASSLWAGGNYGYTF
DNA: TGCGCCAGCAGCTTGTGGGCAGGGGGAAACTATGGCTACACCTTC

D: NA
V: TRBV11-2
size: NA
J: TRBJ1-2
CDR3: CASSLGGGMNGYTF
DNA: TGTGCCAGCAGTTTAGGCGGGGGTATGAATGGCTACACCTTC

D: NA
V: TRBV20-1
size: NA
J: TRBJ1-1
CDR3: CSAGGEQVALNTEAFF
DNA: TGCAGTGCTGGAGGGGAACAGGTCGCTTTGAACACTGAAGCTTTCTTT

D: NA
V: TRBV12-3/TRBV12-4
size: many
J: TRBJ1-4
CDR3: CASNFGGHGEKLFF
DNA: TGTGCCAGCAACTTCGGGGGGCATGGTGAAAAACTGTTTTTT

D: TRBD1
V: TRBV12-3/TRBV12-4
size: NA
J: TRBJ2-1
CDR3: CASFRDSPPDEQFF
DNA: TGTGCCAGCTTTCGGGACAGCCCGCCCGATGAGCAGTTCTTC

D: TRBD1
V: TRBV7-9
size: few
J: TRBJ2-2
CDR3: CASSSPGTANTGELFF
DNA: TGTGCCAGCAGCTCGCCCGGGACAGCGAACACCGGGGAGCTGTTTTTT